This T cell receptor beta chain appears in the sequencing data of a study of PD-1 blockade in classical Hodgkin lymphoma (TCRdb year 2020). For the study in its entirety: Nivolumab dosing was 3 mg/kg intravenously every 2 weeks, continuing until either disease progression or unacceptable toxicity. The study used CyTOF and TCR beta sequencing to define a peripheral blood immune signature of response to PD-1 blockade in classical Hodgkin lymphoma.

The time point label, read with the paper, signifies: cycle 4 day 1 (C4D1), after six to seven weeks of nivolumab. Relapse after autologous stem cell transplantation had occurred in all trial patients, and cohorts A, B and C were distinguished by prior brentuximab vedotin exposure. The trial cohort comprised more than 55 patients with relapsed/refractory classical Hodgkin lymphoma whose best overall responses were complete response, partial response or progressive disease. Trial patients were treated with single-agent nivolumab in the multi-cohort phase II CheckMate 205 trial. An independent review committee assessed best overall response using the 2007 International Working Group response criteria. Trial PBMCs were obtained immediately prior to nivolumab initiation (C1D1) and on therapy at cycle 2 day 1 and cycle 4 day 1. Peripheral blood was collected in 8 mL Vacutainer Cell Preparation Tubes, from which PBMCs were isolated by centrifugation and then cryopreserved.

The Qiagen DNeasy kit was used to extract genomic DNA both from unsorted PBMCs and from the negatively selected CD4+ and CD8+ fractions. Using primers that anneal to V and J segments, immunoSEQ multiplex PCR amplified the TCR beta CDR3 regions. A synthetic immune receptor repertoire was used to minimize amplification bias, and any remaining bias was removed computationally after sequencing. The authors' analysis ran thus. Repertoire diversity was quantified as the Shannon entropy index using custom Python scripts. The unsorted, CD4+ and CD8+ repertoires were each analyzed separately, with the exception of combined analyses, where CD4+ and CD8+ sequences were merged in silico. Clonal expansion was defined as a frequency increase of at least 2-fold after treatment compared with C1D1, and clones undetected at baseline were assigned a pseudocount of 0.5. Singleton clones were defined as clones with 0 or 1 copy at C1D1, and non-singleton clones were defined as clones with 2 or more copies. Clones expanded in unsorted samples were assigned a CD4+, CD8+ or unknown annotation through matching of protein sequences in sorted samples from the same patient. Wilcoxon tests on paired samples were used to test changes in diversity from C1D1 to C4D1. Imported from immuneACCESS, the table was reduced by TCRdb to in-frame sequences with V and J called. These copies leave out some clones; in studies compared against another copy, an unresolved V gene accounts for under half, and the cause of the remainder is not known. That table furnishes V, J and clone size, whereas the DNA furnished D and trimming. The sample table shows more than 40,000 clones, and roughly 73% are seen once. Clones ranked in the top ten supply 37% of the sample.

CDR1 and CDR2, looked up from the germline V gene, are SGHRS and YFSETQ. The CDR3 numbers 14 residues from cysteine through phenylalanine. This entry keeps only the CDR3 DNA: 42 bases, framed from base 1. Trimming leaves V shorter by 4 bases and J shorter by 0 bases, with the junction holding 2 bases beyond the gene matches. On this clone: Its antigen is unknown. No much larger clonotype is one base removed from it; base qualities were not supplied.

Broad study findings and their caveats: Diversity was lower in patients who began nivolumab less than 1 year after ASCT, so these patients were left out of later analyses to avoid confounding by immune reconstitution. The study was limited to a single clinical trial cohort, and causes of repertoire differences, possibly disease activity or prior therapy, remained undefined. Baseline TCR diversity was reported to be lower in newly diagnosed patients than in healthy donors and to be lower still in relapsed/refractory patients. Trial patients with a complete response had baseline diversity similar to that of newly diagnosed patients, while partial responders and progressors had significantly lower diversity. A significant rise by C4D1 was seen in CD4+ but not CD8+ TCR diversity (p=0.0027 vs p=0.16), with the rise being most apparent in complete responders (p=0.02).

Specimen: peripheral blood mononuclear cells (PBMCs), collected before the fourth cycle of nivolumab. The chain couples TRBV5-1 to TRBJ2-3; 7 bases in between match TRBD1. The receptor's source is a human donor with classical Hodgkin lymphoma. The CDR3 in this case is CASSGDSSTDTQYF. The sequence in DNA is TGCGCCAGCAGCGGGGACAGTAGCACAGATACGCAGTATTTT. The CDR3 plus the reference TRBV5-1 and TRBJ2-3 genes for the other parts give the full variable domain: KAGVTQTPRYLIKTRGQQVTLSCSPISGHRSVSWYQQTPGQGLQFLFEYFSETQRNKGNFPGRFSGRQFSNSRSEMNVSTLELGDSALYLCASSGDSSTDTQYFGPGTRLTVL.